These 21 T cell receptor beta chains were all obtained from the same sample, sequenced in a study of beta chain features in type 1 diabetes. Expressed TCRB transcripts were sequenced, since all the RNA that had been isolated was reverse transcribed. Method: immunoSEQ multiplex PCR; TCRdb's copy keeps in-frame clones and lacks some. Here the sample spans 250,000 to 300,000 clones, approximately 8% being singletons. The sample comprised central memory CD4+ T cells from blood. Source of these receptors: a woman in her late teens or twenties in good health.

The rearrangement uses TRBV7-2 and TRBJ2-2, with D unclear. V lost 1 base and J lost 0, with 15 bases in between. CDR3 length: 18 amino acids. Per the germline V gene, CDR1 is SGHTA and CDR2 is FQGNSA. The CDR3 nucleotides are TGTGCCAGCAGCTTAGTATCTCCGACGGCGGCGAACACCGGGGAGCTGTTTTTT. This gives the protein CASSLVSPTAANTGELFF. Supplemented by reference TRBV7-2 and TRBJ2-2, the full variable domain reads GAGVSQSPSNKVTEKGKDVELRCDPISGHTALYWYRQSLGQGLEFLIYFQGNSAPDKSGLPSDRFSAERTGGSVSTLTIQRTQQEDSAVYLCASSLVSPTAANTGELFFGEGSRLTVL.

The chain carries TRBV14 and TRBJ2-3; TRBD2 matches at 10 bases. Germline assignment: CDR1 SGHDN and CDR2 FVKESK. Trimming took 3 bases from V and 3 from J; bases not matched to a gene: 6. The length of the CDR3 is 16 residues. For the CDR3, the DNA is TGTGCCAGCAGCCAGATACTAGCGGGACGTACAGATACGCAGTATTTT. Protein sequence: CASSQILAGRTDTQYF.

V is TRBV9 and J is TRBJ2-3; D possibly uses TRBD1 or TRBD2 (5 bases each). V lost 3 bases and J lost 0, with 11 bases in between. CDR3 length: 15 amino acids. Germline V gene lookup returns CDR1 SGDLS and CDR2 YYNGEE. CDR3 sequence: CASSGWDRSTDTQYF. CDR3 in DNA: TGTGCCAGCAGCGGCTGGGACCGAAGCACAGATACGCAGTATTTT.

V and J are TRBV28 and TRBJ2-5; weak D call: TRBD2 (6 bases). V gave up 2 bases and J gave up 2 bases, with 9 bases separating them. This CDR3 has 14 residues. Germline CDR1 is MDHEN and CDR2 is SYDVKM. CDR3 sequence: CASSLGGKQETQYF. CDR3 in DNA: TGTGCCAGCAGTTTAGGAGGGAAACAAGAGACCCAGTACTTC.

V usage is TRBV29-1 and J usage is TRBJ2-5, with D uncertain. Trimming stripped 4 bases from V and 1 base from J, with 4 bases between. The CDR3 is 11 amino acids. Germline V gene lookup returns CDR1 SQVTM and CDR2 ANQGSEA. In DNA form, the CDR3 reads TGCAGCGTTGGTATCCAAGAGACCCAGTACTTC. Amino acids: CSVGIQETQYF.

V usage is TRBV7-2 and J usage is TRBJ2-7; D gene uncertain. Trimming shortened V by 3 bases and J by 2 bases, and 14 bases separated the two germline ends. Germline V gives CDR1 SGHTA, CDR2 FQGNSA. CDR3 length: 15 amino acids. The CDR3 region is CASSFSPVRTYEQYF. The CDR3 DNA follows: TGTGCCAGCAGCTTTTCCCCCGTCAGGACCTACGAGCAGTACTTC.

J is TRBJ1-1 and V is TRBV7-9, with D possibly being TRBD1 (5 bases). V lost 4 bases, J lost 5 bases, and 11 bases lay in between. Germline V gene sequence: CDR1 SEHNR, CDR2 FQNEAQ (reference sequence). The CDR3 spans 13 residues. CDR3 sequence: CASSSFGGTEAFF. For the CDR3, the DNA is TGTGCCAGCAGCTCGTTCGGGGGGACTGAAGCTTTCTTT.

Here the CDR3 reads CASTDNGGFNQPQHF. The CDR3 bases are TGTGCCAGTACCGACAACGGGGGTTTTAATCAGCCCCAGCATTTT. The J gene is TRBJ1-5, the V gene TRBV19; D might be TRBD1 (5 bases). Trimming left V 7 bases short and J 4 bases short, with 17 bases between. Per germline, CDR1 LNHDA and CDR2 SQIVND (reference sequence). The CDR3 length is 15 residues.

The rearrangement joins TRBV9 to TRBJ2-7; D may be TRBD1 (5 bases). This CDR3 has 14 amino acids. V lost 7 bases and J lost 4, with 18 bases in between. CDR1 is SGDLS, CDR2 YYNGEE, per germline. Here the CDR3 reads CASQKGLTDYEQYF. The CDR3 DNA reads TGTGCCAGCCAAAAAGGCCTGACAGATTACGAGCAGTACTTC.

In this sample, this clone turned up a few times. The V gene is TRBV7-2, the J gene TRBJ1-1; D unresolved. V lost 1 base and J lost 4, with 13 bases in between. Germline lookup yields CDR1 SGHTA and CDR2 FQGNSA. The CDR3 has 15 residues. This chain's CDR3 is CASSLGDTRITEAFF. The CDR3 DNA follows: TGTGCCAGCAGCTTAGGAGATACCAGGATCACTGAAGCTTTCTTT.

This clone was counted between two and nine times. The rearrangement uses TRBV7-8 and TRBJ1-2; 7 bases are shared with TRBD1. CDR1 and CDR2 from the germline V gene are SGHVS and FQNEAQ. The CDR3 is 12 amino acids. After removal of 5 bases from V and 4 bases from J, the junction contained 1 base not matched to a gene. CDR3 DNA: TGTGCCAGCAGCCGGGACAGCTATGGCTACACCTTC. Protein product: CASSRDSYGYTF.

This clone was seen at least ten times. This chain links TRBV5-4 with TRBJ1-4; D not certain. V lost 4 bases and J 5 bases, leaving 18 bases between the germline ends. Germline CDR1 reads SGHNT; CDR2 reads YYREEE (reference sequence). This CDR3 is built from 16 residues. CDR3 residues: CASSTEAGSLNEKLFF. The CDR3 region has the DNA TGTGCCAGCAGCACGGAGGCAGGTTCTCTGAATGAAAAACTGTTTTTT.

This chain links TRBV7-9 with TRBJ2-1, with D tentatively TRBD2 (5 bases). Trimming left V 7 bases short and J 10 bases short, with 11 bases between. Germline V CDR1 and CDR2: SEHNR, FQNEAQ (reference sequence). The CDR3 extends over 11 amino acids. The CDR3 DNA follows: TGTGCCAGCACCCCCGGCGGGGAGCAGTTCTTC. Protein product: CASTPGGEQFF.

CDR3 amino acids: CASNGDSVLNYGYTF. The CDR3 nucleotides are TGTGCCAGTAACGGTGATTCGGTCCTTAACTATGGCTACACCTTC. The chain has TRBV19 and TRBJ1-2; D is undetermined. Germline V lookup: CDR1 LNHDA, CDR2 SQIVND (reference sequence). The CDR3 has 15 amino acids. Deletions cut 7 bases from V and 1 base from J, with 16 bases between.

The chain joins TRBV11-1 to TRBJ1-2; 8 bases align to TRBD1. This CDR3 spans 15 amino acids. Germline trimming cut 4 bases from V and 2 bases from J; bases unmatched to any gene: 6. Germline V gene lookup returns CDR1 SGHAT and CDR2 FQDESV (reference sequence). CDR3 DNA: TGTGCCAGCAGCTCATCCGGGACAGGAAACTATGGCTACACCTTC. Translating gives CASSSSGTGNYGYTF.

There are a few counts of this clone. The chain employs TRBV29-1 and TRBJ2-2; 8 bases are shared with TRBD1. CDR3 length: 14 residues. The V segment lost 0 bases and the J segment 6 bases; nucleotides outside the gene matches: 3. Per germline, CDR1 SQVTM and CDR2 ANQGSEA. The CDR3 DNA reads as TGCAGCGTTGAAGAGACAGGGGTCTCCGGGGAGCTGTTTTTT. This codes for CSVEETGVSGELFF.

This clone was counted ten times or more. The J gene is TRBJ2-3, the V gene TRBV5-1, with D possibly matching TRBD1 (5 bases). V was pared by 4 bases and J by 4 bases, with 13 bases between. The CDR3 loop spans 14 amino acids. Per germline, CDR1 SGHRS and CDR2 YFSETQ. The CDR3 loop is CASSATELSDTQYF. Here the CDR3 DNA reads TGCGCCAGCAGCGCGACAGAACTGTCAGATACGCAGTATTTT.

The CDR3 sequence: CASGPLGTGYGAFF. The CDR3 DNA reads as TGTGCCAGCGGCCCGCTCGGGACAGGGTACGGAGCTTTCTTT. The chain combines TRBV27 with TRBJ1-1, with TRBD1 matching 9 bases. Germline V gene sequence: CDR1 MNHEY, CDR2 SMNVEV (reference sequence). The CDR3 spans 14 residues. The junction had 14 bases not matched to a gene; V was cut back by 8 bases and J by 10 bases.

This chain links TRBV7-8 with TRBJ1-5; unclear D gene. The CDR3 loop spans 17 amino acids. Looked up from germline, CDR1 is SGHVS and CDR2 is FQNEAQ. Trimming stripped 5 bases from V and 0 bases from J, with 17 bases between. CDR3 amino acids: CASSSRIYINSNQPQHF. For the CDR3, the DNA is TGTGCCAGCAGCAGCCGAATTTATATTAATAGCAATCAGCCCCAGCATTTT. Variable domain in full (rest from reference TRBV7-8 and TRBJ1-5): GAGVSQSPRYKVAKRGQDVALRCDPISGHVSLFWYQQALGQGPEFLTYFQNEAQLDKSGLPSDRFFAERPEGSVSTLKIQRTQQEDSAVYLCASSSRIYINSNQPQHFGDGTRLSIL.

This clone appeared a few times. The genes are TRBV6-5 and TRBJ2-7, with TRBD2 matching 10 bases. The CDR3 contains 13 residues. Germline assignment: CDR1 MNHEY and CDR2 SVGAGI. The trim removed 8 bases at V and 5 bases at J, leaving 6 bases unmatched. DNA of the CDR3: TGTGCCAGCCGGCTAGCGGGAGACCACGAGCAGTACTTC. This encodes CASRLAGDHEQYF.

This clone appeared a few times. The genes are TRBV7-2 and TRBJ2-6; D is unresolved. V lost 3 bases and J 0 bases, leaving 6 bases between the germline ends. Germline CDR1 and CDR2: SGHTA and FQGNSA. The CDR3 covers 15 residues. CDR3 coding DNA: TGTGCCAGCAGCTTGGGGTCCTCTGGGGCCAACGTCCTGACTTTC. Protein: CASSLGSSGANVLTF.